Here is one T cell receptor beta chain with its context. As yet, its antigen is unknown. This record belongs to a study of cytomegalovirus exposure and HLA in healthy donors. The PCR ran on 60 Vbeta and 13 Jbeta primers. Libraries were prepared by immunoSEQ multiplex PCR; TCRdb keeps only in-frame clonotypes and omits some of them. This sample has about 140,000 clones; roughly four fifths occur once, and the top ten carry under 2%. The ends lost 9 bases at V and 3 bases at J; junction bases unmatched: 10. CDR3 size: 16 residues. Germline V gene sequence: CDR1 LNHNV, CDR2 YYDKDF (reference sequence). Broader study findings: In presence/absence analyses, roughly uniform sequencing depth across donors was assumed.

Healthy donors of bone marrow made up the group. The TCR originated in a woman between 40 and 55 years old in good health and CMV-seronegative. Sequencing was performed on PBMCs. V and J are TRBV15 and TRBJ2-6, with 8 bases aligning to TRBD1. CDR3 nucleotide sequence: TGTGCCACAATAAATGGGACAGGTTATGGGGCCAACGTCCTGACTTTC. Protein sequence: CATINGTGYGANVLTF.